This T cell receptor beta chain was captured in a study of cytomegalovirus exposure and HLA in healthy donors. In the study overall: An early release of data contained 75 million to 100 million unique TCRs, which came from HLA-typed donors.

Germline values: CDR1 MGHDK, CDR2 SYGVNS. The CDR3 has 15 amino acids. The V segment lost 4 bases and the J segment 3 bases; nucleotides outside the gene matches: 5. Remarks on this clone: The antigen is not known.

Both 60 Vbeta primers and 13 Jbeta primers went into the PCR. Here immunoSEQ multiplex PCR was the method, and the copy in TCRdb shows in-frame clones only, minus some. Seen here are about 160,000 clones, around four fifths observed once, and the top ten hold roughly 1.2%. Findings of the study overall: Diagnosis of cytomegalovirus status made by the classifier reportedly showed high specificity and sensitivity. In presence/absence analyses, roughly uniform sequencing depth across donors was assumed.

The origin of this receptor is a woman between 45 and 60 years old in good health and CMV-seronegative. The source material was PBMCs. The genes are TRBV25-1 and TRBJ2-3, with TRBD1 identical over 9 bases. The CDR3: CASSAQGARTDTQYF. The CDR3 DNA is TGTGCCAGCAGTGCACAGGGGGCGAGGACAGATACGCAGTATTTT.